This T cell receptor beta chain was recorded in a study of T cells in Graves' hyperthyroidism and ophthalmopathy. Study results and limitations: Ophthalmopathy was identified by the model a median roughly six months ahead of onset. Blood samples included most of the expanded thyroid clonotypes exceeding 0.001.

About this clonotype itself: Its antigen remains unidentified.

The germline gives CDR1 MNHNS, CDR2 SASEGT. J was trimmed by 5 bases and V by 5 bases; bases with no gene match: 11. CDR3 length: 15 residues. It was RNA transcripts that yielded the amplified TCR beta CDR3 regions. TCR CDR3 regions were first amplified by RT-PCR with HTBI primers. Each CDR3 protein is one row after TCRdb ran MiXCR on the multiplex PCR reads. Found here are roughly 290,000 distinct CDR3 sequences, 12% to 15% of them singletons; the top ten hold roughly 8.2%. The definition of stable Graves' hyperthyroidism was no ophthalmopathy progression within 18 months. It was 10 ml of fresh peripheral blood that supplied the PBMCs.

The specimen was blood. This rearrangement joins TRBV6-1 to TRBJ2-5; 7 positions match TRBD1. This TCR derives from a woman in her thirties or forties with Graves' hyperthyroidism. This CDR3 is CASSPFDRAWETQYF. CDR3 nucleotides: TGTGCCAGCAGTCCATTCGACAGGGCCTGGGAGACCCAGTACTTC.